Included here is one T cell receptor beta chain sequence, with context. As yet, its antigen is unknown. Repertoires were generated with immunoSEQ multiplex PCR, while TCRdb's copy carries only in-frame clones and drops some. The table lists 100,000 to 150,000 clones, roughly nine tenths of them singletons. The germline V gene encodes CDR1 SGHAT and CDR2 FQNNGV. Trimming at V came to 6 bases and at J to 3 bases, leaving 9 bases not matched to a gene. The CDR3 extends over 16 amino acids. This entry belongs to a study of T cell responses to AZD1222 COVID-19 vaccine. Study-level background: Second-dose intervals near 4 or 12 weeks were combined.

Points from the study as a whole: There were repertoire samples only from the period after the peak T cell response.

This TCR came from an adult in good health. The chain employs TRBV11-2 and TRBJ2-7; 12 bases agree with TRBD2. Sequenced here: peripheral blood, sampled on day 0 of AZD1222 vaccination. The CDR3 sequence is CASRPIKTSGSYEQYF. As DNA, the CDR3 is TGTGCCAGCAGACCAATTAAGACTAGCGGGAGCTACGAGCAGTACTTC.